This T cell receptor (beta chain) originates from a study of shared clonotypes between healthy human individuals. Across the study: A donor's plate count was three for CD4 naive and three for CD4 memory; CD8 naive had two and CD8 memory one.

The germline V gene has CDR1 PRHDT and CDR2 FYEKMQ (reference sequence). V lost 0 bases and J 0 bases, leaving 11 bases between the germline ends. The CDR3 is made up of 16 amino acids. This clone was found a few times. Its antigen is currently unknown. Regarding the study as a whole: Around 5% was the fraction of naive CD4 clonotypes found shared across a few donors.

Profiled with immunoSEQ multiplex PCR; TCRdb holds only in-frame clones, not every one. The table shows a few million clones, with 90% to 95% occurring only once. CD45RO-negative, CCR7-positively selected cells formed the naive CD8 fraction, excluding terminally differentiated effector memory CD45RA+ cells. This clonotype was obtained from a man in his late teens or twenties in good health. Some clones in this sample may be carry-over from other donors' samples. The sample comprised naive CD8+ T cells from PBMCs. The chain has TRBV13 and TRBJ1-1; D remains unclear. CDR3 bases: TGTGCCAGCAGCTTAGGCCTCGAGACTGTGAACACTGAAGCTTTCTTT. It codes for CASSLGLETVNTEAFF.